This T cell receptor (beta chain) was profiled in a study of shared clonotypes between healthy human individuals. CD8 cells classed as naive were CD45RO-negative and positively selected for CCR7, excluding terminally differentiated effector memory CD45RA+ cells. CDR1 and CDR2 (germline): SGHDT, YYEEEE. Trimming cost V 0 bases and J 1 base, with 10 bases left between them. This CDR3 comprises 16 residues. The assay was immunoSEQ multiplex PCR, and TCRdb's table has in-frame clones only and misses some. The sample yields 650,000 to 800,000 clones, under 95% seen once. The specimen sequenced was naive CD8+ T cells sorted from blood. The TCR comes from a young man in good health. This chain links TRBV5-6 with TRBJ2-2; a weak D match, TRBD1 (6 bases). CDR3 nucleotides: TGTGCCAGCAGCTTGGATGACAGGCGGAACACCGGGGAGCTGTTTTTT. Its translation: CASSLDDRRNTGELFF.